This T cell receptor (beta chain) came from a study of shared clonotypes between healthy human individuals (dated by TCRdb to the early 2020s). Turning to the overall study: The cohort comprised a couple of women and a few men aged 18 to 49 years. Per donor, three plates each were used for CD4 naive and CD4 memory, two for CD8 naive, and one for CD8 memory. To estimate repertoire size and how much clonotype sharing occurs between individuals, the study deeply sequenced the blood TCR repertoires of several healthy adults. To increase sequencing depth and limit assay-specific biases, different laboratories used diverse techniques to prepare libraries and sequence TCR repertoires. Leukapheresis yielded between about 0.94 and 9 billion PBMCs per donor.

Using the deep immunoSEQ assay, TCR CDR3 regions were amplified from genomic DNA by multiplex PCR. Genomic DNA extracted from each cell subset was distributed evenly over all wells of several immunoSEQ 96-well plates, and each plate served as one replicate. For sorted subsets, roughly 0.2 ug genomic DNA, equal to about 30,000 T cell genomes, was loaded into each replicate PCR. Purified libraries were quantified with a Qubit 3.0 fluorometer, sized on a Bioanalyzer 2100, and re-quantified with the KAPA Library Quantification kit. Each immunoSEQ 96-well plate was sequenced on its own single-read 150-cycle Illumina NextSeq 550 flow cell. The authors' analysis ran thus. Because the immunoSEQ output held only junctional sequences and lacked quality scores, the filtering could not match the filtering applied to full-length reads. To assign V/J genes and CDR3, sequences were annotated using PyIR, a Python wrapper for IgBLAST v1.9, with IMGT germline references. Reads with weak V/J assignments (E-value above 1e-6), missing CDR3, stop codons, out-of-frame junctions, or ambiguous translated residues were removed. A V3J clonotype was defined by an identical inferred V gene, J gene, and CDR3 amino acid sequence. To compute the percentage overlap between repertoires, the number of shared unique clonotypes was divided by the size of the smaller repertoire. Repertoire richness was assessed with RTK rarefaction, the Chao1 estimator, and Recon v2.1 estimates of unobserved clonotypes. For all TCRbeta clonotypes obtained by the gDNA method from a few donors, generation probabilities were computed with OLGA. Imported from immuneACCESS, the table was reduced by TCRdb to in-frame sequences with V and J called. These copies leave out some clones; in studies compared against another copy, an unresolved V gene accounts for under half, and the cause of the remainder is not known. Clone size and V and J calls were adopted from that table, with D and trimming inferred from the DNA. The sample contains about 1,900,000 clones, 85% to 95% of them found a single time. Of the sample, 1.2% falls within the top ten clones.

Worth noting for this clone: The target of this receptor is not known. No per-base quality is available; no much larger clone lies one base away.

General findings and caveats noted by the study authors: Higher generation probabilities were observed for clonotypes shared by all four sorted-subset donors than for non-shared clonotypes. Larger estimated clonotype richness was generally found for naive subsets than for memory subsets. Sampling was limited to blood, and TCR repertoires in tissue likely differ from TCR repertoires in blood. Because the study included only a small number of donors, the genetic and exposure-history diversity represented was limited. Pairwise subsampling led to the expectation that sequencing depth would affect the degree of clonotype sharing among donors. Sharing across four donors was observed for about 5% of naive CD4, 3% to 3.5% of naive CD8, 2.3% of memory CD4, and around 0.4% of memory CD8 clonotypes. Even with the large sequencing depth, rarefaction of the sorted-subset datasets indicated that sequencing was incomplete.

CD8 naive samples consisted of CD45RO-negative cells that were positively selected for CCR7, yielding a CD45RA+CCR7+ population without TemRA cells. Healthy HIV-negative adults with no recently reported acute infections or vaccinations were included as donors. Only Caucasian adults living in Nashville, Tennessee, USA were represented among the donors. After blood collection by leukapheresis, PBMCs were isolated using Ficoll-Histopaque density gradient centrifugation and then cryopreserved in the vapor phase of liquid nitrogen. Purity and quantity of every magnetically sorted T cell population were checked by analytical flow cytometry. From each sorted fraction, genomic DNA was isolated and quantified by UV absorbance on a Nanodrop 2000c. From cysteine to phenylalanine, the CDR3 is 17 amino acids long. The sequence is cut down to CDR3 DNA, 51 bases in frame from base 1. Ends trimmed: V by 4 bases, J by 1 base; bases unmatched to a gene: 7. Based on the germline V gene, the CDR1 and CDR2 sequences are SGHRS and YFSETQ.

The rearrangement joined TRBV5-1 to TRBJ2-3; the central 12 bases match TRBD2. The receptor comes from a man aged 18 to 29 in good health. Source material: naive CD8+ T cells sorted from blood. The sample's cell subset or site label, in plain terms: CD45RA+CCR7+. The DNA sequence is as follows: TGCGCCAGCAGCCCGACCCCTAGCGGGGGGGGCACAGATACGCAGTATTTT. It encodes CASSPTPSGGGTDTQYF.